Shown below are 30 T cell receptor beta chains from a single sample sequenced in a study of cytomegalovirus exposure and HLA in healthy donors. It was with 60 Vbeta and 13 Jbeta primers that the PCR ran. Clones were sequenced by immunoSEQ multiplex PCR, and TCRdb holds only the in-frame ones, with some missing. The table lists more than 85,000 clones, approximately 11% of them singletons. The sequenced sample was PBMCs. All receptors come from a man aged 35 to 55 in good health and CMV-seropositive.

The chain links TRBV19 to TRBJ2-7; D is possibly TRBD1 (6 bases). The CDR3 is 15 residues long. Per the germline V gene, CDR1 is LNHDA and CDR2 is SQIVND (reference sequence). Between the trimmed V and J ends, which lost 0 bases and 4 bases, there was a span of 13 bases. The CDR3 sequence: CASSIDGQSLYEQYF. As DNA, the CDR3 is TGTGCCAGTAGTATAGACGGACAGTCTTTGTACGAGCAGTACTTC. The whole variable domain, filled in from reference TRBV19 and TRBJ2-7, reads DGGITQSPKYLFRKEGQNVTLSCEQNLNHDAMYWYRQDPGQGLRLIYYSQIVNDFQKGDIAEGYSVSREKKESFPLTVTSAQKNPTAFYLCASSIDGQSLYEQYFGPGTRLTVT.

In its sample, this clone was seen a few times. This chain links TRBV7-2 with TRBJ2-5; D is perhaps TRBD1 (5 bases). The germline gives CDR1 SGHTA, CDR2 FQGNSA. This CDR3 has 15 amino acids. V was pared by 2 bases and J by 4 bases, with 14 bases between. CDR3 nucleotides: TGTGCCAGCAGCTTAAGGCAGGGAAAGGGAGAGACCCAGTACTTC. Translating gives CASSLRQGKGETQYF. The variable domain in full, completed from reference TRBV7-2 and TRBJ2-5, reads GAGVSQSPSNKVTEKGKDVELRCDPISGHTALYWYRQSLGQGLEFLIYFQGNSAPDKSGLPSDRFSAERTGGSVSTLTIQRTQQEDSAVYLCASSLRQGKGETQYFGPGTRLLVL.

This clone was seen more than once but under ten times. The chain has TRBV4-1 and TRBJ2-7; D possibly corresponds to TRBD2 (5 bases). V lost 1 base and J lost 1, with 14 bases in between. The CDR3 spans 16 residues. Germline values: CDR1 MGHRA, CDR2 YSYEKL. CDR3 sequence: CASSQGLSGKSYEQYF. The CDR3 nucleotides are TGCGCCAGCAGCCAAGGTTTGTCGGGGAAATCCTACGAGCAGTACTTC.

The rearrangement joins TRBV9 to TRBJ2-5; 9 nucleotides line up with TRBD2. Germline loops: CDR1 SGDLS, CDR2 YYNGEE. This CDR3 is built from 15 residues. After removal of 3 bases from V and 5 bases from J, the junction contained 8 bases not matched to a gene. Written as DNA, the CDR3 is TGTGCCAGCAGCGCCATTAATAGCGGGAGTGAGACCCAGTACTTC. Its protein is CASSAINSGSETQYF.

This clone was seen many times. The chain carries TRBV7-2 and TRBJ2-3; a possible D gene is TRBD2 (6 bases). Germline values: CDR1 SGHTA, CDR2 FQGNSA. This CDR3 spans 14 amino acids. V gave up 8 bases and J gave up 2 bases, with 14 bases separating them. CDR3 DNA sequence: TGTGCCAGCCGCCGGGACTCCTTCACAGATACGCAGTATTTT. The encoded protein is CASRRDSFTDTQYF.

This sequence joins TRBV4-1 and TRBJ2-6; weak D call: TRBD1 (6 bases). With 4 bases removed from V and 3 bases from J, the gap between germline ends came to 16 bases. The germline CDR1 and CDR2 sequences are MGHRA and YSYEKL. This CDR3 is built from 17 residues. CDR3 coding DNA: TGCGCCAGCAGCCTTAGAGAATTAGGGGGTGGGGCCAACGTCCTGACTTTC. Its protein is CASSLRELGGGANVLTF.

CDR3 nucleotides: TGTGCCACGCAGGAGGCCGGGAGTCCCTGGTGGAATGAGCAGTTCTTC. Residues: CATQEAGSPWWNEQFF. The rearrangement links TRBV19 to TRBJ2-1; tentative D call: TRBD2 (6 bases). The CDR3 runs to 16 residues. V lost 10 bases and J lost 7, with 26 bases in between. From germline, CDR1 is LNHDA and CDR2 SQIVND (reference sequence).

This clone has more than one count but fewer than ten. The V and J genes are TRBV6-5 and TRBJ2-1, with TRBD1 identical over 7 bases. This CDR3 is 15 amino acids long. Trimming cost V 7 bases and J 6 bases; bases outside gene matches: 12. Germline V CDR1 and CDR2: MNHEY, SVGAGI. CDR3 loop: CASTTGAGVLNEQFF. The CDR3 DNA reads as TGTGCCAGCACCACAGGGGCAGGGGTACTCAATGAGCAGTTCTTC.

This chain connects TRBV6-1 to TRBJ2-5; possible D gene TRBD2, 5 bases. From germline, CDR1 is MNHNS and CDR2 SASEGT. The CDR3 totals 16 residues. V was cut by 4 bases and J by 5 bases, with 20 bases left in between. The CDR3 reads CASSAFSNFRGETQYF. CDR3 bases: TGTGCCAGCAGTGCCTTTTCGAACTTTCGAGGGGAGACCCAGTACTTC.

This rearrangement joins TRBV18 to TRBJ1-1, with D perhaps matching TRBD1 (5 bases). The germline CDR1 and CDR2 sequences are KGHSH and LQKENI. V lost 3 bases and J 4 bases, leaving 12 bases between the germline ends. The CDR3 extends over 14 amino acids. Here the CDR3 DNA reads TGTGCCAGCTCACCGAAGTCGGGGGGCACTGAAGCTTTCTTT. Protein sequence: CASSPKSGGTEAFF.

This clone was recorded a few times. The gene calls are TRBV25-1 and TRBJ1-2; no reliable D call. Per germline, CDR1 MGHDK and CDR2 SYGVNS. This CDR3 region has 13 residues. The V gene lost 4 bases and the J gene lost 5 bases, with 11 bases spanning the gap. CDR3 in DNA: TGTGCCAGCAGTGGAGGGTTAGGATATGGCTACACCTTC. The encoded protein is CASSGGLGYGYTF.

This clone has only a few counts. The chain joins TRBV10-3 to TRBJ2-3; 8 nucleotides line up with TRBD2. V was pared by 8 bases and J by 0 bases, with 7 bases of the junction left unmatched. The CDR3 covers 15 residues. From germline, CDR1 is ENHRY and CDR2 SYGVKD. DNA for the CDR3: TGTGCCATCGGGGGTAGCGGGATTAGCACAGATACGCAGTATTTT. Its translation: CAIGGSGISTDTQYF.

This clone came up a few times. The chain couples TRBV6-5 to TRBJ2-1; D might be TRBD2 (5 bases). This CDR3 has 13 amino acids. The germline CDR1 and CDR2 sequences are MNHEY and SVGAGI. The V end lost 6 bases, the J end lost 7 bases, and 13 bases lay between the germline ends. The chain's CDR3 is CASRYLRGNEQFF. DNA of the CDR3: TGTGCCAGCAGATATCTCCGAGGGAATGAGCAGTTCTTC.

There are a few counts of this clone. Written as DNA, the CDR3 is TGTGCCAGCTCACCACAGGCAGGGTCATATCAGCCCCAGCATTTT. It is translated as CASSPQAGSYQPQHF. The rearrangement uses TRBV18 and TRBJ1-5; tentatively, D is TRBD1 (5 bases). CDR1 and CDR2 from the germline V gene are KGHSH and LQKENI. V dropped 1 base and J dropped 5 bases, with 12 bases sitting between them. CDR3 length: 15 amino acids.

The chain is built from TRBV10-3 and TRBJ2-7, with 7 bases aligning to TRBD1. The germline CDR1 and CDR2 sequences are ENHRY and SYGVKD. There are 15 residues in the CDR3. V lost 10 bases, J lost 1 base, and 13 bases stayed unmatched. CDR3 in DNA: TGTGCCACCCGCAACGGGACAGCTTATTCCTACGAGCAGTACTTC. Amino acids: CATRNGTAYSYEQYF.

This clone was picked up a small number of times. J is TRBJ2-5 and V is TRBV15; a possible D gene is TRBD1 (6 bases). CDR3 length equals 16 residues. Per germline, CDR1 LNHNV and CDR2 YYDKDF (reference sequence). V was cut by 5 bases and J by 5 bases, with 21 bases left in between. The CDR3 here is CATSPILPGQGETQYF. In nucleotides, the CDR3 is TGTGCCACCAGCCCCATCCTCCCGGGGCAGGGGGAGACCCAGTACTTC.

The CDR3 spells CASSIGGQGGLFF. The DNA for the CDR3 is TGTGCCAGTAGTATAGGAGGACAGGGCGGACTGTTTTTT. This rearrangement joins TRBV19 to TRBJ1-4; 8 nucleotides align to TRBD1. Germline CDR1 LNHDA, CDR2 SQIVND (reference sequence). CDR3 length: 13 amino acids. V lost 1 base, J lost 13 bases, and 5 bases stayed unmatched.

Only a few counts were recorded for this clone. The V gene is TRBV28, the J gene TRBJ1-2; D unresolved. This CDR3 has 15 residues. Per the germline V gene, CDR1 is MDHEN and CDR2 is SYDVKM. The V end was cut by 5 bases, the J end by 3 bases, with 16 bases between. CDR3 DNA: TGTGCCAGCAGTCCTTACGCAGGAGGAGACTATGGCTACACCTTC. Encoded protein: CASSPYAGGDYGYTF.

This clone was seen a few times. The CDR3 region is CASAGDRAGAGELFF. Written as DNA, the CDR3 is TGCGCCAGCGCCGGAGACAGGGCAGGGGCCGGGGAGCTGTTTTTT. This chain uses TRBV4-1 with TRBJ2-2; 7 bases fit TRBD1. V lost 8 bases to trimming and J lost 6 bases; unmatched junction nucleotides: 12. The CDR3 totals 15 residues. Germline V gene data show CDR1 as MGHRA and CDR2 as YSYEKL.

V is TRBV5-5 and J is TRBJ2-7; perhaps TRBD1 as D (6 bases). Trimming stripped 4 bases from V and 7 bases from J, with 12 bases between. From germline, CDR1 is SGHKS and CDR2 YYEKEE (reference sequence). The CDR3 contains 12 residues. In DNA form, the CDR3 reads TGTGCCAGCAGCGGGGGCGGGCCGGAGCAGTACTTC. Translating gives CASSGGGPEQYF.

This clone was found a few times. The chain carries TRBV2 and TRBJ1-5, with 8 bases aligning to TRBD1. CDR3 length: 18 residues. Germline CDR1 SNHLY, CDR2 FYNNEI. V shed 3 bases and J 1 base; nucleotides not matched to a gene: 11. The CDR3 is CASSDSPGQGSSNQPQHF. CDR3 in DNA: TGTGCCAGCAGTGACTCCCCTGGACAGGGAAGCAGCAATCAGCCCCAGCATTTT.

The genes are TRBV6-5 and TRBJ2-7, with 7 bases matching TRBD2. The CDR3 is made up of 15 amino acids. The ends lost 0 bases at V and 4 bases at J; junction bases unmatched: 6. Germline V gene data show CDR1 as MNHEY and CDR2 as SVGAGI. CDR3 residues: CASSYSIGEGYEQYF. The CDR3 region has the DNA TGTGCCAGCAGTTACTCGATAGGGGAGGGGTACGAGCAGTACTTC.

This clone was found a few times. The rearrangement joins TRBV5-1 to TRBJ2-2; D remains unclear. CDR1 is SGHRS and CDR2 is YFSETQ in the germline V gene. Trimming removed 6 bases from V and 1 base from J, with 7 bases in between. The CDR3 loop spans 13 amino acids. The CDR3 is CASTSENTGELFF. The CDR3 nucleotides are TGCGCCAGCACCTCAGAGAACACCGGGGAGCTGTTTTTT.

This clone showed up just a few times. This rearrangement joins TRBV6-1 to TRBJ2-5; 9 bases agree with TRBD1. The CDR3 covers 15 residues. Germline V gene data show CDR1 as MNHNS and CDR2 as SASEGT. V shed 6 bases, J shed 2 bases, and the junction held 7 bases outside the gene matches. The CDR3 nucleotides are TGTGCCAGCAGGAGGACAGGGGCGGGTCAAGAGACCCAGTACTTC. This gives the protein CASRRTGAGQETQYF.

The chain combines TRBV7-9 with TRBJ1-3; TRBD1 matches at 10 bases. The J segment lost 0 bases and the V segment lost 1 base, leaving 0 bases of the junction unmatched. Germline CDR1 SEHNR, CDR2 FQNEAQ (reference sequence). The CDR3 has 16 amino acids. The CDR3 sequence is CASSLGTGGSGNTIYF. DNA for the CDR3: TGTGCCAGCAGCTTAGGGACAGGGGGCTCTGGAAACACCATATATTTT.

Worth noting for this clone: One base away lies a much larger clone, so this may be a sequencing read error. The V call is TRBV29-1, the J call TRBJ1-2; D call uncertain. There are 11 residues in the CDR3. CDR1 SQVTM and CDR2 ANQGSEA come from the germline V gene. Here the CDR3 DNA reads TGCAGAGTTGACGGTTTCAATGGCTACACCTTC. Protein product: CRVDGFNGYTF.

The rearrangement joins TRBV14 to TRBJ2-3; D is unclear. Trimming cost V 2 bases and J 6 bases, with 6 bases left between them. Germline CDR1 and CDR2: SGHDN and FVKESK. The length of the CDR3 is 12 residues. DNA of the CDR3: TGTGCCAGCAGCCAATTCGGTGATACGCAGTATTTT. Amino acid sequence: CASSQFGDTQYF.

The chain combines TRBV7-2 with TRBJ2-3; tentatively, D is TRBD2 (5 bases). The CDR3 is 15 amino acids. Trimming shortened V by 8 bases and J by 0 bases, and 15 bases separated the two germline ends. Looked up from germline, CDR1 is SGHTA and CDR2 is FQGNSA. CDR3 region: CASRTAATSTDTQYF. The CDR3 coding sequence is TGTGCCAGCCGTACAGCGGCAACCAGCACAGATACGCAGTATTTT.

This clone was detected only a few times. This chain uses TRBV6-6 with TRBJ2-2; 7 bases map to TRBD2. The CDR3 is 15 amino acids. The germline V gene has CDR1 MNHNY and CDR2 SVGAGI (reference sequence). V shed 0 bases and J 6 bases; nucleotides not matched to a gene: 4. The CDR3 bases are TGTGCCAGCAGTTACTCGTCGGGAGGACCCGGGGAGCTGTTTTTT. Amino acids: CASSYSSGGPGELFF.

The sample holds a few counts of this clone. The chain employs TRBV2 and TRBJ2-1; no definite D call. V lost 6 bases and J 12 bases, leaving 21 bases between the germline ends. Germline-derived CDR1 and CDR2 are SNHLY and FYNNEI. This CDR3 contains 14 residues. CDR3 nucleotides: TGTGCCAGCAGAGCCGGCGAGACCAGGCGATCGCAGTTCTTC. Amino acid sequence: CASRAGETRRSQFF.